The clone carrying this T cell receptor beta chain was recorded many times. The target antigen is unknown. Uncontrolled infection, other autoimmune disease, pregnancy and lactation each barred patients from inclusion. The blood was taken when hyperthyroidism was first diagnosed, before any ophthalmopathy symptoms showed up. The CDR3 length is 13 residues. With V trimmed by 5 bases and J by 8 bases, 8 bases remained unmatched. In germline, CDR1 is MNHEY, CDR2 SMNVEV (reference sequence). TCR beta CDR3 regions were amplified from RNA. During a first-round RT-PCR of the TCR CDR3, the HTBI primer set was used. Each CDR3 protein gets one entry after TCRdb re-called the multiplex PCR reads with MiXCR. The top ten hold more than 5% of the sample, which has approximately 600,000 distinct CDR3 sequences, about 14% seen once. This record belongs to a study of T cells in Graves' hyperthyroidism and ophthalmopathy.

Study-wide findings and caveats: Through a model of 13 V-J features, ophthalmopathy was separated from stable hyperthyroidism.

This clonotype was sampled from a woman in her 30s with Graves' hyperthyroidism that later progressed to Graves' ophthalmopathy. Sequenced material: blood. The chain recombines TRBV27 with TRBJ1-2; TRBD1 aligns across 7 bases. The CDR3 coding sequence is TGTGCCAGCAGTATGACAGGGATTGGGGGCTACACCTTC. This sequence encodes CASSMTGIGGYTF.